Listed below are T cell receptor beta chains from one sample, sequenced in a study of vaccination and CD4 T cells after COVID-19. No cognate antigen is known for these TCRs. MiXCR was run by TCRdb on the PCR reads, yielding one entry per CDR3 protein. This table has approximately 21,000 distinct CDR3 sequences, less than 65% appearing once. The sequences come from CD4+ T cells from blood, cultured in vitro, collected after SARS-CoV-2 vaccination. All receptors derive from a human donor who received a COVID-19 vaccine. CDR3s include the opening cysteine and the closing phenylalanine or tryptophan. The D gene is left open where the match is weak. A row's size may be missing; if present it is once, few, many or a size class.

NA	TRBV12-3/TRBV12-4	TRBJ1-1	TRBD1	TGTGCCAGCAGTTTAACAAGGGGGCTTAGGGCGTATGAAGCTTTCTTT	CASSLTRGLRAYEAFF
few	TRBV21-1	TRBJ2-1	NA	TGTGCCAGCAGCAAAGGAGGGCAGGGGCTAGCCTTCTACAATGAGCAGTTCTTC	CASSKGGQGLAFYNEQFF
medium-sized	TRBV6-1	TRBJ2-3	TRBD2	TGTGCCAGCAGGCAACTAGCGGGGAGCACAGATACGCAGTATTTT	CASRQLAGSTDTQYF
NA	TRBV12-3/TRBV12-4	TRBJ2-7	TRBD1	TGTGCCAGCAGCCGGGACAGGGACTCCGAGCAGTACTTC	CASSRDRDSEQYF
once	TRBV19	TRBJ1-2	NA	TGTGCCAGTAGTATGGGCAGGGGCTTCAGCTATGGCTACACCTTC	CASSMGRGFSYGYTF
NA	TRBV7-2	TRBJ1-5	NA	TGTGCCAGCAGCTTAGCGCAGAGCGGCGGGCGGCCCCAGCATTTT	CASSLAQSGGRPQHF
NA	TRBV20-1	TRBJ2-5	TRBD1	TGCAGTGCGGAACAGGGGGCTGGGGAGACCCAGTACTTC	CSAEQGAGETQYF
NA	TRBV19	TRBJ2-3	NA	TGTGCCAGTAGTATACGGCCTACAGATACGCAGTATTTT	CASSIRPTDTQYF
few	TRBV24-1	TRBJ1-2	NA	TGTGCCACCAGTGACGACAGTGGCGTTGACTATGGCTACACCTTC	CATSDDSGVDYGYTF
NA	TRBV7-9	TRBJ1-1	NA	TGTGCCAGCAGCTTTTCGGATTCGAACACTGAAGCTTTCTTT	CASSFSDSNTEAFF
NA	TRBV11-3	TRBJ1-1	NA	TGTGCCAGCAGCTTAGACTCGTACGTGGACACTGAAGCTTTCTTT	CASSLDSYVDTEAFF
NA	TRBV7-8	TRBJ1-5	NA	TGTGCCAGCAGCTTACAGGGGCGTCGGAACAATCAGCCCCAGCATTTT	CASSLQGRRNNQPQHF
NA	TRBV4-1	TRBJ1-6	TRBD1	TGCGCCAGCAGCCAAAGACAGGGGTATAATTCACCCCTCCACTTT	CASSQRQGYNSPLHF
few	TRBV6-1	TRBJ1-2	NA	TGTGCCAGCAGGACCGACAGGTCCTATGGCTACACCTTC	CASRTDRSYGYTF
few	TRBV6-1	TRBJ1-6	TRBD1	TGTGCCAGCAGTGAATTAAACAGGGGGATTGCACCCCTCCACTTT	CASSELNRGIAPLHF
NA	TRBV9	TRBJ1-2	TRBD1	TGTGCCAGCAGCGGACAGGGGGCTGTTGGCTACACCTTC	CASSGQGAVGYTF
NA	TRBV27	TRBJ1-4	NA	TGTGCCAGCAGTTTTTGGGGGGGGGAACATGAAAAACTGTTTTTT	CASSFWGGEHEKLFF
NA	TRBV24-1	TRBJ2-3	NA	TGTGCCACCAGTGGGGGTACCACAGATATGCAGTATTTT	CATSGGTTDMQYF
NA	TRBV20-1	TRBJ2-3	TRBD2	TGCAGTGCTACAGCTTGGAGGACTAGCGGGGGTTCCAGCACAGATACGCAGTATTTT	CSATAWRTSGGSSTDTQYF
NA	TRBV20-1	TRBJ1-5	NA	TGCAGTGCTAGAGATGTGGCAGGGAGTCAGCCCCAGCATTTT	CSARDVAGSQPQHF
NA	TRBV7-9	TRBJ2-6	NA	TGTGCCAGCAGCTCGACGGTCTCTGGGGCCAACGTCCTGACTTTC	CASSSTVSGANVLTF
NA	TRBV30	TRBJ1-3	NA	TGTGCCTGGAGTGTACAGTTTGGAAACACCATATATTTT	CAWSVQFGNTIYF
NA	TRBV7-6	TRBJ1-2	TRBD1	TGTGCCAGCAGCATCCGGGACAGTCTTTCTTATGGCTACACCTTC	CASSIRDSLSYGYTF
NA	TRBV6-1	TRBJ2-5	NA	TGTGCCAGCAGTCCAAACCCAGTGGACCAAGAGACCCAGTACTTC	CASSPNPVDQETQYF
NA	TRBV30	TRBJ2-5	TRBD1	TGTGCCTGGAGTGGAGACAGGGGGCGAAAGACCCAGTACTTC	CAWSGDRGRKTQYF
few	TRBV6-1	TRBJ1-5	NA	TGTGCCAGCAGTGAGTCGGAGCAGCCCCAGCATTTT	CASSESEQPQHF
few	TRBV6-1	TRBJ1-3	NA	TGTGCCAGCAGTGAAGTAAAGGCGAACACCATATATTTT	CASSEVKANTIYF
NA	TRBV10-2	TRBJ2-5	NA	TGCGCCAGCAGTGAACGGCGTTACGCCCAGTACTTC	CASSERRYAQYF
NA	TRBV19	TRBJ2-2	NA	TGTGCCAGTAGTATCAGCACCGGGGAGCTGTTTTTT	CASSISTGELFF
NA	TRBV20-1	TRBJ1-5	NA	TGCAGTGCCGAAGTGCCAGGGAGAAGCAATCAGCCCCAGCATTTT	CSAEVPGRSNQPQHF
NA	TRBV7-8	TRBJ2-1	TRBD2	TGTGCCAGCAGCAAAGCGGGGGGGTACAATGAGCAGTTCTTC	CASSKAGGYNEQFF
NA	TRBV19	TRBJ1-5	TRBD1	TGTGCCAGTAGTTCACAGTTCGTCGGGACAGGGTACAATCAGCCCCAGCATTTT	CASSSQFVGTGYNQPQHF
NA	TRBV5-4	TRBJ2-7	NA	TGTGCCAGCAGTTTCCAAGGTTACTACGAGCAGTACTTC	CASSFQGYYEQYF